A single sample gave rise to the 22 T cell receptor beta chains below, sequenced in a study of shared clonotypes between healthy human individuals. CD45RO-negative CD8 cells positively selected for CCR7 made up the naive population, which excluded terminally differentiated effector memory CD45RA+ cells. Clones were sequenced by immunoSEQ multiplex PCR, and TCRdb holds only the in-frame ones, with some missing. The table has approximately 2,200,000 clones, 85% to 95% seen once. Material for sequencing was naive CD8+ T cells from PBMCs. These TCRs come from a man in his late teens or twenties in good health. Some clones in this sample may be carry-over from other donors' samples.

The V call is TRBV5-5, the J call TRBJ2-2, with TRBD1 identical over 8 bases. The V gene's germline CDR1 is SGHKS and CDR2 YYEKEE (reference sequence). V was pared by 4 bases and J by 5 bases, with 10 bases of the junction left unmatched. This CDR3 contains 16 residues. As DNA, the CDR3 is TGTGCCAGCAGCGTTTCCCGGACAGGGAAAACCGGGGAGCTGTTTTTT. It codes for CASSVSRTGKTGELFF. Complete variable domain (other parts from reference TRBV5-5 and TRBJ2-2): DAGVTQSPTHLIKTRGQQVTLRCSPISGHKSVSWYQQVLGQGPQFIFQYYEKEERGRGNFPDRFSARQFPNYSSELNVNALLLGDSALYLCASSVSRTGKTGELFFGEGSRLTVL.

The chain is built from TRBV6-4 and TRBJ1-1, with D possibly matching TRBD1 (6 bases). This CDR3 region has 14 residues. V gave up 6 bases and J gave up 8 bases, with 19 bases separating them. The V gene's germline CDR1 is MRHNA and CDR2 SNTAGT. CDR3 coding DNA: TGTGCCAGCAGGGCCGAAACAGGGAATATCGAAGCTTTCTTT. This sequence encodes CASRAETGNIEAFF.

The V call is TRBV28, the J call TRBJ1-2; a possible D gene is TRBD1 (5 bases). V was shortened by 2 bases and J by 4 bases, with 20 bases between the two germline ends. Germline V gives CDR1 MDHEN, CDR2 SYDVKM. The length of the CDR3 is 17 residues. The CDR3 coding sequence is TGTGCCAGCAGTTTAGGGCAGGGCACCCTACCGGGCTATGGCTACACCTTC. As protein: CASSLGQGTLPGYGYTF.

The chain carries TRBV13 and TRBJ2-5; 12 nucleotides align to TRBD2. CDR1 is PRHDT and CDR2 is FYEKMQ in the germline V gene (reference sequence). Germline trimming cut 5 bases from V and 3 bases from J; bases unmatched to any gene: 7. The CDR3 is 16 amino acids. The CDR3 is CASSNRLAGAKETQYF. CDR3 coding DNA: TGTGCCAGCAGCAACCGACTAGCGGGAGCCAAAGAGACCCAGTACTTC.

The genes are TRBV5-1 and TRBJ2-7, with 16 positions matching TRBD2. Trimming removed 4 bases from V and 6 bases from J; junction bases left unmatched: 19. CDR1 is SGHRS, CDR2 YFSETQ, per germline. The CDR3 length is 20 residues. Here the CDR3 reads CASSRTYGTSGRAAGGEQYF. CDR3 sequence (DNA): TGCGCCAGCAGCCGGACATACGGGACTAGCGGGAGGGCCGCCGGGGGCGAGCAGTACTTC.

The chain links TRBV5-8 to TRBJ2-1; D not resolved. Germline assignment: CDR1 SGHTS and CDR2 YDEGEE. CDR3 length: 11 residues. The germline V and J ends were trimmed by 3 bases and 10 bases, with 8 bases remaining between them. CDR3 DNA sequence: TGTGCCAGCAGCTCTTCGACAGAGCAGTTCTTC. Encoded protein: CASSSSTEQFF.

The V and J genes are TRBV27 and TRBJ2-1; a possible D gene is TRBD1 (5 bases). V was trimmed by 0 bases and J by 3 bases, leaving 18 bases between them. The CDR3 contains 18 residues. From germline, CDR1 is MNHEY and CDR2 SMNVEV (reference sequence). CDR3 loop: CASSLSEPVRVGYNEQFF. The DNA of the CDR3 is TGTGCCAGCAGTTTATCCGAACCGGTCAGGGTGGGCTACAATGAGCAGTTCTTC.

The chain links TRBV30 to TRBJ2-1; a possible D gene is TRBD1 (6 bases). The CDR3 covers 15 residues. CDR1 is GTSNPN and CDR2 is SVGIG in the germline V gene (reference sequence). V lost 1 base to trimming and J lost 7 bases, with 17 bases between them. The CDR3 loop reads CAWSGKRGKGNEQFF. CDR3 DNA: TGTGCCTGGAGTGGGAAAAGGGGGAAGGGGAATGAGCAGTTCTTC.

The chain joins TRBV9 to TRBJ2-7, with no clear D. The CDR3 loop spans 14 amino acids. Trimming shortened V by 3 bases and J by 3 bases, and 13 bases separated the two germline ends. CDR1 is SGDLS and CDR2 is YYNGEE in the germline V gene. The CDR3: CASSEGGSFYEQYF. CDR3 sequence (DNA): TGTGCCAGCAGCGAGGGCGGAAGCTTCTACGAGCAGTACTTC. Full variable domain (rest looked up from reference TRBV9 and TRBJ2-7): DSGVTQTPKHLITATGQRVTLRCSPRSGDLSVYWYQQSLDQGLQFLIQYYNGEERAKGNILERFSAQQFPDLHSELNLSSLELGDSALYFCASSEGGSFYEQYFGPGTRLTVT.

The chain carries TRBV28 and TRBJ1-3, with a possible D match to TRBD1 (5 bases). The CDR3 loop spans 15 amino acids. Germline assignment: CDR1 MDHEN and CDR2 SYDVKM. V was shortened by 6 bases and J by 5 bases, with 17 bases between the two germline ends. The CDR3 is CASSLFRTLRNTIYF. CDR3 bases: TGTGCCAGCAGCCTATTCCGGACACTAAGAAACACCATATATTTT.

The chain carries TRBV28 and TRBJ2-3, with TRBD2 matching 8 bases. The CDR3 totals 16 residues. Germline V gene sequence: CDR1 MDHEN, CDR2 SYDVKM. The V segment lost 4 bases and the J segment 5 bases; nucleotides outside the gene matches: 11. CDR3 sequence (DNA): TGTGCCAGCAGTTCAAAGCGGGAGATCGTATTAGATACGCAGTATTTT. Residues: CASSSKREIVLDTQYF.

The V gene is TRBV25-1, the J gene TRBJ2-1; D call uncertain. CDR1 and CDR2 from the germline V gene are MGHDK and SYGVNS. The CDR3 extends over 13 amino acids. Trimming stripped 3 bases from V and 7 bases from J, with 10 bases between. In DNA form, the CDR3 reads TGTGCCAGCAGTGATACCTACCTAAATGAGCAGTTCTTC. Translated: CASSDTYLNEQFF.

This clone appeared a single time. The V gene is TRBV18, the J gene TRBJ2-5, with D perhaps given as TRBD1 or TRBD2 (5 bases each). The V end was cut by 1 base, the J end by 1 base, with 10 bases between. This CDR3 spans 15 amino acids. Germline-derived CDR1 and CDR2 are KGHSH and LQKENI. The CDR3 reads CASSPREGPQETQYF. The CDR3 nucleotides are TGTGCCAGCTCACCACGAGAGGGGCCCCAAGAGACCCAGTACTTC.

The rearrangement links TRBV6-1 to TRBJ2-7; no firm D call. Germline V gene lookup returns CDR1 MNHNS and CDR2 SASEGT. The CDR3 is 12 amino acids. V gave up 7 bases and J gave up 4 bases, with 11 bases separating them. CDR3 nucleotide sequence: TGTGCCAGCACCCTCATCGGGTACGAGCAGTACTTC. Translating gives CASTLIGYEQYF.

The CDR3 coding sequence is TGTGCCAGCAGGACGTTGCGAGCGGGCGGTCGGAATCAGCCCCAGCATTTT. Residues: CASRTLRAGGRNQPQHF. This rearrangement joins TRBV28 to TRBJ1-5; D gene unclear. The germline V and J ends were trimmed by 6 bases and 4 bases, with 22 bases remaining between them. Germline lookup yields CDR1 MDHEN and CDR2 SYDVKM. The CDR3 sequence is 17 residues long.

This chain joins TRBV19 and TRBJ1-1; unclear D gene. The CDR3 extends over 14 amino acids. The germline CDR1 and CDR2 sequences are LNHDA and SQIVND (reference sequence). The germline V and J ends were trimmed by 7 bases and 1 base, with 13 bases remaining between them. CDR3 sequence: CASTAVPGNTEAFF. CDR3 sequence (DNA): TGTGCCAGTACCGCAGTCCCAGGGAACACTGAAGCTTTCTTT.

The chain recombines TRBV6-5 with TRBJ1-5; a possible D gene is TRBD1 (5 bases). Trimming stripped 5 bases from V and 5 bases from J, with 10 bases between. CDR1 is MNHEY, CDR2 SVGAGI, per germline. The CDR3 runs 13 residues. CDR3 residues: CASSHRDDQPQHF. The CDR3 DNA reads as TGTGCCAGCAGTCACCGGGACGATCAGCCCCAGCATTTT.

CDR3 DNA sequence: TGTGCCAGCAGTTCCTACCATCTCACAGGGGTTAACTATGGCTACACCTTC. It encodes CASSSYHLTGVNYGYTF. This chain joins TRBV27 and TRBJ1-2; 7 bases agree with TRBD1. Germline V gives CDR1 MNHEY, CDR2 SMNVEV (reference sequence). The CDR3 is made up of 17 amino acids. V trimming: 4 bases; J trimming: 1 base; junction bases outside the gene matches: 12.

This clone has more than one count but fewer than ten. In the same sample, other DNA sequences code for this CDR3. The chain joins TRBV4-1 to TRBJ1-1, with unresolved D. In germline, CDR1 is MGHRA, CDR2 YSYEKL. The length of the CDR3 is 14 residues. V shed 1 base and J shed 1 base, with 7 bases lying between them. The CDR3 loop reads CASSQVEGNTEAFF. The CDR3 nucleotides are TGCGCCAGCAGCCAAGTCGAGGGGAACACTGAAGCTTTCTTT.

The V call is TRBV28, the J call TRBJ2-5, with D perhaps TRBD1 (6 bases). The J call may be incorrect, as the DNA end agrees better with TRBJ2-7. CDR3 length equals 15 residues. CDR1 MDHEN and CDR2 SYDVKM come from the germline V gene. This CDR3 is CASSPSRQAPYEQYF. DNA of the CDR3: TGTGCCAGCAGTCCCTCCCGACAGGCCCCCTACGAGCAGTACTTC.

The chain is built from TRBV14 and TRBJ2-1, with 10 bases that match TRBD2. J gave up 5 bases and V 2 bases, and 3 bases lay outside the gene matches. This CDR3 region has 15 residues. Germline loops: CDR1 SGHDN, CDR2 FVKESK. Here the CDR3 reads CASSQRLAGDNEQFF. The CDR3 DNA sequence: TGTGCCAGCAGCCAACGCCTAGCGGGAGACAATGAGCAGTTCTTC.

The chain carries TRBV27 and TRBJ2-1; 8 positions match TRBD1. CDR3 size: 13 residues. Germline lookup yields CDR1 MNHEY and CDR2 SMNVEV (reference sequence). The ends lost 5 bases at V and 9 bases at J; junction bases unmatched: 6. CDR3 amino acids: CASSLQGAGEQFF. The CDR3 nucleotides read TGTGCCAGCAGTCTTCAGGGGGCGGGTGAGCAGTTCTTC.